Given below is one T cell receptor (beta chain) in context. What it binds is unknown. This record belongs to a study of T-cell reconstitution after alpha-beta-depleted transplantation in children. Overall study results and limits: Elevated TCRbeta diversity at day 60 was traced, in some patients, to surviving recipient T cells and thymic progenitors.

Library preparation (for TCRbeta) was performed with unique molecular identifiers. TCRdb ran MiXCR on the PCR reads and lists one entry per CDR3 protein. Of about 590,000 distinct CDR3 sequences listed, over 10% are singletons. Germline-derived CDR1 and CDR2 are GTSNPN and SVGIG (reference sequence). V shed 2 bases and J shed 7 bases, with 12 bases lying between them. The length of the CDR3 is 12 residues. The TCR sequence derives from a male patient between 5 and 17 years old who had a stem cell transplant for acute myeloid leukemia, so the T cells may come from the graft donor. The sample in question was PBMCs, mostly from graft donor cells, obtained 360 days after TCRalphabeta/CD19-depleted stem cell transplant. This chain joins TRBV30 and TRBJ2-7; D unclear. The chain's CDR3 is CAWSLGSEEQYF. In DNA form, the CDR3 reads TGTGCCTGGAGTCTAGGATCGGAAGAGCAGTACTTC.